A selection of T cell receptor beta chains follows, all from one sample in a study of cytomegalovirus exposure and HLA in healthy donors. The method was immunoSEQ multiplex PCR; TCRdb's version includes in-frame clones alone and lacks a portion of them. The sample yields tens of thousands of clones, more than 75% seen once. Input material: PBMCs. These receptors came from a male donor in good health and CMV-seropositive. The CDR3 runs from the conserved cysteine through the conserved F or W. Each record gives: D gene, V gene, clone size, J gene, CDR3 DNA, CDR3 protein. A D gene is named only where the DNA matches it firmly. Clone size, where shown, is once, few, many, or a class for clones that have expanded.

>TRBD2|TRBV6-5|-|TRBJ2-7
TGTGCCAGCAAAGTACTAGCGGGCAACTACGAGCAGTACTTC
CASKVLAGNYEQYF
>-|TRBV28|-|TRBJ1-1
TGTGCCAGCAGCCCGGGGGGCCTTAGGGGGAACACTGAAGCTTTCTTT
CASSPGGLRGNTEAFF
>TRBD2|TRBV7-9|-|TRBJ2-7
TGTGCCAGCATACTAGCGGGGGCCCACGAGCAGTACTTC
CASILAGAHEQYF
>TRBD2|TRBV4-2|few|TRBJ2-3
TGTGCCAGCAGCCTCCAGGGACTAGCGGGGGGGGTAGATACGCAGTATTTT
CASSLQGLAGGVDTQYF
>TRBD2|TRBV9|-|TRBJ2-2
TGTGCCAGCAGCGTAGCGCGGCCTAGCGGGGTGTCGGTCGGGGAGCTGTTTTTT
CASSVARPSGVSVGELFF
>TRBD2|TRBV19|once|TRBJ2-1
TGTGCCAGTACCAGTGGACTAGCGGGATTCAACAATGAGCAGTTCTTC
CASTSGLAGFNNEQFF
>TRBD2|TRBV5-1|-|TRBJ2-3
TGCGCCAGCAGCCTACCGGGACTAGCCACAGATACGCAGTATTTT
CASSLPGLATDTQYF
>-|TRBV5-4|few|TRBJ2-3
TGTGCCAGCAGCTTGGACCGCGGAGATACGCAGTATTTT
CASSLDRGDTQYF
>TRBD2|TRBV15|-|TRBJ2-7
TGTGCCACCAGAGAGACGGGGGGCGAGCAGTACTTC
CATRETGGEQYF
>TRBD2|TRBV9|-|TRBJ2-1
TGTGCCAGCAGCGCCCCTCGACTAGCGGGGTGGAATGAGCAGTTCTTC
CASSAPRLAGWNEQFF
>TRBD1|TRBV7-6|-|TRBJ2-7
TGTGCCAGCAGCGAGGGCACAGGGGTCCACGAGCAGTACTTC
CASSEGTGVHEQYF
>TRBD2|TRBV5-4|-|TRBJ2-2
TGTGCCAGCAGCTTGCCTAGCGGGGGGGCCAACACCGGGGAGCTGTTTTTT
CASSLPSGGANTGELFF
>-|TRBV12-2|-|TRBJ1-1
TGTGCAAGTCGCTTAGTGAGGAACACTGAAGCTTTCTTT
CASRLVRNTEAFF
>TRBD1|TRBV7-2|few|TRBJ1-2
TGTGCCAGCAGCAAAATGACAGGGATTTCTGGCTACACCTTC
CASSKMTGISGYTF
>TRBD1|TRBV27|-|TRBJ1-5
TGTGCCAGCAGTACCCGGACAGGAACAAATCAGCCCCAGCATTTT
CASSTRTGTNQPQHF
>TRBD2|TRBV11-2|once|TRBJ2-1
TGTGCCAGCAGCTTTGGCGGGAGGGGGTACAATGAGCAGTTCTTC
CASSFGGRGYNEQFF
>TRBD1|TRBV5-1|-|TRBJ1-2
TGCGCCAGCAGCTCCAAGCAGGGGGCGTATGGCTACACCTTC
CASSSKQGAYGYTF
>TRBD1|TRBV28|-|TRBJ1-4
TGTGCCAGCGTACCATCGACAGGGAGGAGGGAAAAACTGTTTTTT
CASVPSTGRREKLFF
>TRBD1|TRBV9|-|TRBJ1-3
TGTGCCAGCAGCGTAGGGACAGGGACGGGAAACACCATATATTTT
CASSVGTGTGNTIYF
>TRBD1|TRBV7-9|-|TRBJ2-7
TGTGCCAGCAGCTTTTCACAGGGGTCTACCTCCTACGAGCAGTACTTC
CASSFSQGSTSYEQYF
>TRBD2|TRBV5-1|-|TRBJ2-7
TGCGCCAGCAGCAGATCCGGGACTAGCTCCTACGAGCAGTACTTC
CASSRSGTSSYEQYF
>-|TRBV7-6|few|TRBJ2-1
TGTGCCAGCAGCCCACTCCAGGGGACAGCGGGCGAGCAGTTCTTC
CASSPLQGTAGEQFF
>TRBD1|TRBV12-5|few|TRBJ1-5
TGTGCTAGTGGTTTGGTACTCTCTGGACAGGACAATCAGCCCCAGCATTTT
CASGLVLSGQDNQPQHF
>TRBD1|TRBV6-5|-|TRBJ1-1
TGTGCCAGCAAAACCCTCAGGGGGCGGAACACTGAAGCTTTCTTT
CASKTLRGRNTEAFF
>TRBD2|TRBV7-3|-|TRBJ2-3
TGTGCCAGCACCTCCTGGTGGCGGGGGAGCACAGATACGCAGTATTTT
CASTSWWRGSTDTQYF
>TRBD1|TRBV2|-|TRBJ1-6
TGTGCCAGCAGTGATCTGGGACAGGGAAATTCACCCCTCCACTTT
CASSDLGQGNSPLHF
>TRBD1|TRBV5-4|-|TRBJ1-5
TGTGCCAGCAGCTTAGTGGGTGTGGTACAGGGGCGAGGACAGCCCCAGCATTTT
CASSLVGVVQGRGQPQHF
>-|TRBV28|few|TRBJ2-3
TGTGCCAGCAGCCTTCGCGGTGGGCAGGGGATGGCAGATACGCAGTATTTT
CASSLRGGQGMADTQYF
>TRBD2|TRBV7-2|-|TRBJ2-1
TGTGCCAGCAGCTTAGAAGCGGGGGGTTACAATGAGCAGTTCTTC
CASSLEAGGYNEQFF
>TRBD1|TRBV19|-|TRBJ2-7
TGTGCCAGTAGTATTGGGGGACAGGGGTACGAGCAGTACTTC
CASSIGGQGYEQYF
>-|TRBV2|once|TRBJ1-1
TGTGCCAGCAGTACCTCCGGGGGTCGGGCTGAAGCTTTCTTT
CASSTSGGRAEAFF
>-|TRBV30|-|TRBJ2-3
TGTGCCAGCGAGGGCGGGGAAGTCACAGATACGCAGTATTTT
CASEGGEVTDTQYF
>-|TRBV5-4|-|TRBJ1-1
TGTGCCAGCAGCTTGTCTCAGGGTACTCTGAACACTGAAGCTTTCTTT
CASSLSQGTLNTEAFF
>TRBD1|TRBV28|-|TRBJ2-5
TGTGCCAGCAGTAACAGGGGTTCGGGTTTGGAGACCCAGTACTTC
CASSNRGSGLETQYF
>TRBD1|TRBV27|-|TRBJ1-2
TGTGCCAGCAGCTCGCTAGACAGGGGGCACTATGGCTACACCTTC
CASSSLDRGHYGYTF
>TRBD1|TRBV11-2|-|TRBJ2-7
TGTGCCAGCAGCCAAGGACAGGGGGCGTCCTACGAGCAGTACTTC
CASSQGQGASYEQYF
>TRBD2|TRBV13|-|TRBJ2-1
TGTGCCAGCAGCTTCGGTAGCGGGGGGGCACACGGGAATGAGCAGTTCTTC
CASSFGSGGAHGNEQFF
>-|TRBV11-2|-|TRBJ2-7
TGTGCCAGCAGCCCTATACAGGGCTATTCCTCCTACGAGCAGTACTTC
CASSPIQGYSSYEQYF
>-|TRBV14|-|TRBJ1-1
TGTGCCAGCAGCGTCAGGGGAAGGACTGAAGCTTTCTTT
CASSVRGRTEAFF
>-|TRBV2|-|TRBJ1-3
TGTGCCAGCAGTCTGGAGGGATACACCATATATTTT
CASSLEGYTIYF
>TRBD2|TRBV11-2|-|TRBJ2-1
TGTGCCAGCAGCTTAGATCTTGTAGGGAGGGGTAACAATGAGCAGTTCTTC
CASSLDLVGRGNNEQFF
>TRBD1|TRBV2|-|TRBJ1-5
TGTGCCAGCAGCGCCGGGACAGGGACACAGCCCCAGCATTTT
CASSAGTGTQPQHF
>-|TRBV29-1|few|TRBJ1-2
TGCAGCGTTGAAGATTCAGAAAGGGGTGGCTACACCTTC
CSVEDSERGGYTF
>-|TRBV30|-|TRBJ2-7
TGTGCCTGGGTCCCGGGCAGCGGTACCTACGAGCAGTACTTC
CAWVPGSGTYEQYF
>-|TRBV28|-|TRBJ2-5
TGTGCCAGCAGTTACCCAGGGAACCAAGAGACCCAGTACTTC
CASSYPGNQETQYF
>-|TRBV5-8|-|TRBJ1-1
TGTGCCAGCAGCCGGATCACAGGGTTTGAAGCTGAAGCTTTCTTT
CASSRITGFEAEAFF
>TRBD2|TRBV7-3|-|TRBJ2-3
TGTGCCAGCAGCTCAGCGGGGGGGAGCACAGATACGCAGTATTTT
CASSSAGGSTDTQYF
>TRBD2|TRBV5-1|-|TRBJ2-1
TGCGCCAGCCGGGTCAGCGGGAGAGGAAATGAGCAGTTCTTC
CASRVSGRGNEQFF
>-|TRBV11-3|-|TRBJ2-3
TGTGCCAGCAGCTTGACAGGTTTTTCCACAGATACGCAGTATTTT
CASSLTGFSTDTQYF
>-|TRBV18|-|TRBJ2-1
TGTGCCAGCTGGATTGGTGAGGGGATACTAGCAAAGTTCTTC
CASWIGEGILAKFF
>-|TRBV27|-|TRBJ2-5
TGTGCCAGCAGTCCCCAGGACGGGACTTGGGAGACCCAGTACTTC
CASSPQDGTWETQYF
>TRBD1|TRBV15|-|TRBJ2-5
TGTGCCACCAGCAGGCCCTCCGCAGGACAGGGAAAAGAGACCCAGTACTTC
CATSRPSAGQGKETQYF
>TRBD1|TRBV9|few|TRBJ1-5
TGTGCCAGCAGCTCGACAGGGATTCAGCCCCAGCATTTT
CASSSTGIQPQHF
>-|TRBV29-1|-|TRBJ2-1
TGCAGCGCCTCGAGGGCGCCTACCAATGAGCAGTTCTTC
CSASRAPTNEQFF